The source of this T cell receptor (beta chain) is a study of beta chain features in type 1 diabetes. General study results and limits: Sequencing the cDNA could make cells with high TCR expression show up more than they should. TCRB repertoires of naive, central memory and Treg cells appeared more similar among patients than among healthy donors. Small HLA sub-analyses could not settle whether HLA shapes TCRB rearrangement.

CDR1 LNHNV and CDR2 YYDKDF come from the germline V gene (reference sequence). The J segment lost 0 bases and the V segment lost 4 bases, leaving 6 bases of the junction unmatched. The CDR3 runs 15 residues. Notes on this clone: Its target is unknown.

Each of the CD4+ naive, central memory, regulatory and stem cell-like memory populations was sorted via CD45RO/CCR7/CD25/CD127/CD95/CD27. TCRB transcripts that were expressed got sequenced, as all of the isolated RNA had been reverse transcribed. This table comes from immunoSEQ multiplex PCR, and its TCRdb copy is limited to in-frame clones, with some not included. The sample gives under 400,000 clones, around 20% of which show up once; 0.044% is in the top ten. The origin of this receptor is a woman in her late teens or twenties in good health. Sequences were obtained from naive CD4+ T cells from blood. The rearrangement joins TRBV15 to TRBJ2-7; 7 nucleotides align to TRBD2. This CDR3 is CATSTERGSSYEQYF. CDR3 sequence (DNA): TGTGCCACCAGCACTGAGCGGGGCTCCTCCTACGAGCAGTACTTC.